This paragraph covers one T cell receptor (beta chain) sequence. This entry comes from a study of control samples from healthy donors and cancer patients. The length of the CDR3 is 14 residues. The V segment lost 7 bases and the J segment 0 bases; nucleotides outside the gene matches: 3. Germline loops: CDR1 MNHEY, CDR2 SVGAGI. Measured with immunoSEQ multiplex PCR; TCRdb has only the in-frame clones, and not every one. Of 90,000 to 100,000 clones in the sample, over 60% were seen once. This clonotype originated in a woman in her twenties or thirties in good health. This chain links TRBV6-5 with TRBJ1-2, with 9 bases identical to TRBD1. Sequenced input: blood. The chain's CDR3 is CASNGDRANYGYTF. In DNA form, the CDR3 reads TGTGCCAGCAATGGGGACAGGGCTAACTATGGCTACACCTTC.